Listed below are T cell receptor beta chains from one sample, sequenced in a study of blood T cell repertoires in COVID-19. The repertoire was sequenced with immunoSEQ multiplex PCR; TCRdb's copy has only in-frame clones and lacks some. Here the sample spans roughly 310,000 clones, around 90% being singletons. Sequencing was carried out using peripheral blood. The receptors originated from a woman in her 30s with COVID-19, enrolled during active disease. Both conserved end residues are trimmed from each CDR3. Fields, in order: J gene, V gene, D gene, CDR3 protein. A D gene is named only where the DNA matches it firmly.

>TRBJ1-1|TRBV6-1|NA
ASSEARASEAF
>TRBJ2-2|TRBV27|TRBD1
ASSFRDSSGELF
>TRBJ1-5|TRBV5-1|NA
ASSLGPGENQPQH
>TRBJ1-1|TRBV6-5|TRBD1
ASSYSGQGNTEAF
>TRBJ2-7|TRBV2|NA
ASSDPYRDTSYEQY
>TRBJ2-7|TRBV19|NA
ASSHRDRRYEQY
>TRBJ2-3|TRBV4-1|TRBD2
ASSQGPGLAGEGTQY
>TRBJ1-1|TRBV25-1|NA
ASSLGGWEMNTEAF
>TRBJ2-5|TRBV6-1|NA
ASSEVDPAGETQY
>TRBJ1-2|TRBV5-1|TRBD1
ASSFQGAEGYT
>TRBJ1-1|TRBV5-1|TRBD1
ASSSRTQGAEAF
>TRBJ1-1|TRBV9|TRBD1
ASSPTTGEGTEAF
>TRBJ1-2|TRBV10-2|NA
ASSDSGISVHGYT
>TRBJ2-5|TRBV10-1|NA
ASSESRTEETQY
>TRBJ1-3|TRBV30|TRBD1
AWSSGQGKGNTIY
>TRBJ2-1|TRBV20-1|NA
SASLLLVLNEQF
>TRBJ1-1|TRBV9|TRBD1
ASSVEAGGWTEAF
>TRBJ1-2|TRBV6-5|TRBD1
ASSYSGQATNYGYT
>TRBJ1-5|TRBV27|NA
ASSLHYSNQPQH
>TRBJ1-5|TRBV30|TRBD1
AWSMGTGGNQPQH
>TRBJ1-1|TRBV20-1|NA
SAESDTEAF
>TRBJ1-1|TRBV7-9|NA
ASSYTVDEAF
>TRBJ2-5|TRBV9|TRBD2
ASSVGGLAGGSMETQY
>TRBJ2-7|TRBV7-2|TRBD2
ASSPPGLAGAAQY
>TRBJ1-3|TRBV3-1/TRBV3-2|TRBD1
ASSQTGTGNTIY
>TRBJ1-1|TRBV15|NA
ATSRDKSLAF
>TRBJ1-2|TRBV30|NA
AWSVVEGGT
>TRBJ1-2|TRBV5-1|TRBD1
ASSLEGANYGYT
>TRBJ2-5|TRBV10-1|TRBD1
ASSESQGARGETQY
>TRBJ1-2|TRBV28|NA
AIDSRYGYT
>TRBJ2-3|TRBV15|TRBD2
ATSRESSGRGIDTQY
>TRBJ1-4|TRBV4-1|NA
ASSLQAVKAEKLF
>TRBJ1-5|TRBV30|NA
ALRQNSNQPQH
>TRBJ1-1|TRBV5-1|NA
ASSLGDDRNTEAF
>TRBJ2-2|TRBV7-3|TRBD1
ASSMDRVRTGELF
>TRBJ1-5|TRBV27|TRBD1
ASSLIQGGHQPQH
>TRBJ1-5|TRBV19|TRBD1
ASRLQGARAPQH
>TRBJ1-3|TRBV9|NA
ASSREVWRGGNTIY
>TRBJ1-6|TRBV25-1|NA
ASSEYAAALKGDSPLH
>TRBJ2-1|TRBV28|TRBD2
ASSSWTSADNEQF
>TRBJ2-1|TRBV10-1|TRBD2
ASSRELLAGVGNEQF
>TRBJ1-1|TRBV7-9|TRBD1
ASSLEQGGSDTEAF
>TRBJ2-7|TRBV11-2|TRBD1
ASSLDPSQTGGRYEQY
>TRBJ2-5|TRBV5-1|TRBD2
ASSSRQLAGVGETQY
>TRBJ2-1|TRBV30|TRBD2
AWEREGNEQF
>TRBJ1-2|TRBV29-1|TRBD1
SAELLTGGGGYT
>TRBJ2-1|TRBV13|TRBD2
ASSHQSQAGGKNEQF
>TRBJ2-6|TRBV7-6|TRBD1
ASSTRQGSPGANVLT
>TRBJ1-5|TRBV7-9|NA
ASSHSAGGSNQPQH
>TRBJ2-1|TRBV29-1|TRBD1
SASSSGQVYNEQF
>TRBJ2-7|TRBV7-9|TRBD1
ASSLAGQGVSSYEQY
>TRBJ2-7|TRBV6-5|TRBD1
ASRRDRGPYEQY
>TRBJ2-1|TRBV5-6|NA
ASSFLDYYNEQF
>TRBJ2-7|TRBV6-5|TRBD2
ASSDGLAGVYEQY